A selection of T cell receptor beta chains follows, all from one sample in a study of T-cell reconstitution after alpha-beta-depleted transplantation in children. Each CDR3 protein gets one entry after TCRdb re-called the PCR reads with MiXCR. The top ten clones hold 23% of a sample with 280,000 or so distinct CDR3 sequences, roughly 10% of them seen once. Sequences were derived from peripheral blood, sampled 180 days after TCRalphabeta/CD19-depleted stem cell transplant. The receptors derive from a male patient aged 2-9 years who had a stem cell transplant for chronic granulomatous disease, so the T cells may come from the graft donor. The CDR3 runs from the conserved cysteine through the conserved F or W. Each record gives: V gene, J gene, CDR3 length, CDR3 protein.

V: TRBV10-3; J: TRBJ2-5; length: 12; CDR3: CASGGLQETQYF
V: TRBV20-1; J: TRBJ2-5; length: 16; CDR3: CSALRWVAGLQETQYF
V: TRBV6-5; J: TRBJ2-7; length: 15; CDR3: CASSSRTSGGDEQYF
V: TRBV7-9; J: TRBJ1-3; length: 14; CDR3: CASSLDRTGNTIYF
V: TRBV12-3/TRBV12-4; J: TRBJ2-1; length: 14; CDR3: CASTSGRFYNEQFF
V: TRBV12-3/TRBV12-4; J: TRBJ2-4; length: 17; CDR3: CASSLAGTGNTKNIQYF
V: TRBV13; J: TRBJ2-7; length: 17; CDR3: CASSFSVTSGSLYEQYF
V: TRBV20-1; J: TRBJ2-3; length: 11; CDR3: CSASVGVSQYF
V: TRBV20-1; J: TRBJ2-3; length: 13; CDR3: CSVRTSWQDTQYF
V: TRBV6-1; J: TRBJ1-5; length: 15; CDR3: CASSEGRTPTQPQHF
V: TRBV5-1; J: TRBJ2-7; length: 11; CDR3: CASARNYEQYF
V: TRBV4-3; J: TRBJ1-1; length: 13; CDR3: CASSDGQGTEAFF
V: TRBV7-9; J: TRBJ2-1; length: 14; CDR3: CARPPGQIYNEQFF
V: TRBV5-1; J: TRBJ2-5; length: 12; CDR3: CASSLRQETQYF
V: TRBV12-3/TRBV12-4; J: TRBJ1-1; length: 17; CDR3: CASSLVLGLRGETEAFF
V: TRBV5-4; J: TRBJ2-2; length: 16; CDR3: CASSPSEGIYTGELFF
V: TRBV12-3/TRBV12-4; J: TRBJ2-5; length: 16; CDR3: CATSDRVLVDPTGQYF
V: TRBV20-1; J: TRBJ1-1; length: 12; CDR3: CSARRVWTEAFF
V: TRBV4-1; J: TRBJ2-1; length: 18; CDR3: CASSHEFSGRDAYNEQFF
V: TRBV12-3/TRBV12-4; J: TRBJ1-6; length: 14; CDR3: CASTLLGGNSPLHF
V: TRBV7-2; J: TRBJ2-6; length: 16; CDR3: CASSTQLLSGANVLTF
V: TRBV10-3; J: TRBJ1-6; length: 13; CDR3: CAISESGFSPLHF
V: TRBV28; J: TRBJ2-5; length: 13; CDR3: CASSFRLRETQYF
V: TRBV12-3/TRBV12-4; J: TRBJ2-1; length: 17; CDR3: CASSLIVGGTTSWEQFF
V: TRBV29-1; J: TRBJ1-2; length: 11; CDR3: CSVDIWYGYTF
V: TRBV30; J: TRBJ2-1; length: 13; CDR3: CAWSVARNNEQFF
V: TRBV11-2; J: TRBJ1-3; length: 16; CDR3: CASSPLGGPAGNTIYF
V: TRBV20-1; J: TRBJ2-5; length: 17; CDR3: CSARVPSSGRSQETQYF
V: TRBV5-1; J: TRBJ1-6; length: 15; CDR3: CASSPDSRTGSPLHF
V: TRBV12-3/TRBV12-4; J: TRBJ1-1; length: 15; CDR3: CASSLSRTRNTEAFF
V: TRBV18; J: TRBJ2-1; length: 13; CDR3: CASSPRALDEQFF